This TCR beta chain was sequenced for a study of persistence of HIV-infected CD4 T cells (dated by TCRdb to 2020 to 2021). As for the study more broadly: CMV- and HIV-1 Gag-responding CD4+ T cells were isolated from ART-treated individuals so that antigen-driven clonal expansion of HIV-1-infected cells could be examined. Participants had been on suppressive ART for a median of roughly eight years. Peripheral blood samples of up to about 200 mL were collected at multiple time points, except for a couple of participants, who underwent leukapheresis at a single time point. The clonality of all cells in each sorted population was assessed by TCRbeta sequencing, whereas the clonality of infected cells was assessed by proviral sequencing. For the TCR cluster analysis across participants, roughly eight participants were included for CMV and over 5 participants for Gag.

Details on this clone: What antigen it recognizes has not been identified. Per-nucleotide qualities are absent, and no much larger clonotype sits a single base away.

Here is what the overall study found, with its caveats: Only a small number of individuals took part in the study, and the range of antigens tested was limited. Significantly lower TCRbeta richness was observed in CMV- and Gag-responding cells than in anti-CD3/anti-CD28-responding cells, and higher oligoclonality was observed in CMV-responding cells than in CD3/CD28-stimulated and Gag-responding cells. Enrichment of degenerate expanded CDR3beta sequences was found in antigen-responding cells, suggesting convergent selection of CD4+ responses to CMV and Gag. Within the same sorted populations, TCR oligoclonality correlated with proviral oligoclonality. Because the TCR analyses were done in bulk, restricting them to just the rare CMV-responding cells that actually carried HIV-1 proviruses was not possible.

The immunoSEQ hsTCRB assay version 4 in survey mode was used to sequence TCRbeta repertoires from genomic DNA. Genomic DNA was diluted to 7.5 to 10 ng/uL, using up to about 1 ug per sample for TCRbeta sequencing. The paper's data handling went like this. TCRbeta data were analyzed in ImmunoSeq Analyzer 3.0, with diversity computed on productive nucleotide rearrangements. Using the Immunarch R package, the improved Chao index served to estimate lower-bound TCR diversity and the Gini coefficient served to estimate clonality. Different nucleotide rearrangements encoding the same CDR3beta amino acid sequence were treated as distinct clonotypes. TCRbeta sequences significantly enriched in antigen-responding cells relative to anti-CD3/anti-CD28-activated cells were identified by differential abundance analysis. GLIPH2 grouped TCRs by predicted peptide-MHC specificity, both within each participant and across combined participant data sets. Imported from immuneACCESS, the table was reduced by TCRdb to in-frame sequences with V and J called. These copies leave out some clones; in studies compared against another copy, an unresolved V gene accounts for under half, and the cause of the remainder is not known. V and J calls and clone size are those listed in that table; D and trimming were worked out from the DNA. The sample has tens of thousands of clones on record, about 77% of them singletons. In total, the top ten clones hold roughly 1.8% of the sample.

The treatment or condition label of this sample denotes: suppressive antiretroviral therapy. A pool of overlapping HIV-1 Gag 15-mer peptides was used at 0.9 to 1 ug per peptide per mL for cell stimulation. Memory populations depleted of antigen-responding cells were obtained by sorting nonresponding CD40L-negative CD69-negative CD45RO-high memory CD4+ T cells. HIV-1-infected adults in whom suppressive ART had been started during chronic infection were enrolled as participants. For at least 4 years, the participants' plasma HIV-1 RNA had been undetectable, below 50 copies/mL. To be included, participants needed a CD4+ T cell count above 400 cells/uL and a positive CMV serology. Before stimulation, PBMCs were isolated using density centrifugation and then depleted of CD8+ T cells. For 18 hours, CD8-depleted PBMCs were stimulated with anti-CD28/CD49d costimulation, a CD40-blocking antibody, and enfuvirtide, which was added to prevent new infections. Cell sorting was performed on a Beckman Coulter MoFlo Legacy or XDP sorter, and dead cells were excluded with propidium iodide. The QIAamp DNA Mini Kit was used for genomic DNA extraction from samples above one million cells, and the Quick-DNA Microprep Kit was used otherwise.

This specimen consisted of CD4+ T cells sorted from PBMCs after roughly 18-hour stimulation, obtained from a patient who received antiretroviral therapy. This specimen's cell subset or site label, per the study, means: CD40L-CD69- CD45RO-high memory CD4 T cells not responding to Gag peptides. The receptor's source is an adult man with HIV who was CMV-seropositive.

The CDR3 region: CASSLVGSPGQGEAFF. The DNA sequence is given as TGCGCCAGCAGCTTGGTCGGCTCCCCGGGACAGGGGGAAGCTTTCTTT. The chain is encoded by TRBV5-1 joined to TRBJ1-1, with 10 junctional bases fitting TRBD1. V ends up 0 bases short and J 8 bases short, with an unmatched junction base count of 10. The CDR3 measures 16 amino acids from cysteine to phenylalanine. Only CDR3 DNA remains: 48 bases, in frame from the first base. Sequences SGHRS (CDR1) and YFSETQ (CDR2) are obtained from the germline V gene.